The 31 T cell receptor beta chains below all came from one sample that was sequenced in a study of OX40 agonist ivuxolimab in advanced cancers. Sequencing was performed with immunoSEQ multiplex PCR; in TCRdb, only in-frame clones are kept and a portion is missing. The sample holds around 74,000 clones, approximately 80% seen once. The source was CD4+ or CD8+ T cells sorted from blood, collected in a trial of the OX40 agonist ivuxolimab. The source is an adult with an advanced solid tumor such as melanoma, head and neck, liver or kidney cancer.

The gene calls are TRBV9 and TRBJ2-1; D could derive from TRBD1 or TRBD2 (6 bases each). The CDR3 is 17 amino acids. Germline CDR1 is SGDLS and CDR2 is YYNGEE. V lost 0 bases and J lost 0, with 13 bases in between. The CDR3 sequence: CASSVGGAHLSYNEQFF. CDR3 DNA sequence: TGTGCCAGCAGCGTAGGGGGGGCCCACCTCTCCTACAATGAGCAGTTCTTC.

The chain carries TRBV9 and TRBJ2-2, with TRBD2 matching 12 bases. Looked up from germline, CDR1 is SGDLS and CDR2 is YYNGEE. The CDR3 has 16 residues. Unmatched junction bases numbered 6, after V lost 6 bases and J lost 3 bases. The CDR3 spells CASTTGLAGYTGELFF. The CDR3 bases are TGTGCCAGCACCACCGGACTAGCGGGGTACACCGGGGAGCTGTTTTTT.

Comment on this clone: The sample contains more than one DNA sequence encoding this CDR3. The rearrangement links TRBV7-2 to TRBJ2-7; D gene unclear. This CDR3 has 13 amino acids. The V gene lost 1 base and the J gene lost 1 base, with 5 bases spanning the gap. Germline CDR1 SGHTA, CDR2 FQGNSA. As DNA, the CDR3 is TGTGCCAGCAGCTTAGGACGTTCCTACGAGCAGTACTTC. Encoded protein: CASSLGRSYEQYF.

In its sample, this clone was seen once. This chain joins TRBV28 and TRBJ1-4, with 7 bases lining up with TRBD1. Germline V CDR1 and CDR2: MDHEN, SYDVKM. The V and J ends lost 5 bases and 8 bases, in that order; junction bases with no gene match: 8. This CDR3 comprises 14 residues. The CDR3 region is CASSPGGQPEKLFF. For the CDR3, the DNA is TGTGCCAGCAGTCCGGGGGGACAGCCAGAAAAACTGTTTTTT.

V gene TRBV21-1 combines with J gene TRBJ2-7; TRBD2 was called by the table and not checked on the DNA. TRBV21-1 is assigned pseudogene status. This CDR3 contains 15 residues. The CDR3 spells CASSVAGTSEWVKYF. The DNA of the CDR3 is TGTGCCAGCAGCGTAGCCGGGACTAGCGAATGGGTTAAGTACTTC.

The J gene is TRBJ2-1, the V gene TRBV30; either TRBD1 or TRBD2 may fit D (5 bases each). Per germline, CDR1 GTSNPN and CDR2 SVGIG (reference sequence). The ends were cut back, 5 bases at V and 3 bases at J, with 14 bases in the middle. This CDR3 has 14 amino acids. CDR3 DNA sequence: TGTGCCTGGGTCCCTAGGGACCGCTACAATGAGCAGTTCTTC. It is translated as CAWVPRDRYNEQFF.

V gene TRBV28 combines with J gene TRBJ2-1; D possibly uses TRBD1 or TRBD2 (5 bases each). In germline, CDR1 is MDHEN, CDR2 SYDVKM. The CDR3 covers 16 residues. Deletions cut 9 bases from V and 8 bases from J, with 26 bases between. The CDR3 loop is CASRAASGNRGDEQFF. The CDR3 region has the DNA TGTGCCAGTCGGGCGGCTTCTGGCAACCGAGGGGATGAGCAGTTCTTC. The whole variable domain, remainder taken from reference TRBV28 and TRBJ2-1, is DVKVTQSSRYLVKRTGEKVFLECVQDMDHENMFWYRQDPGLGLRLIYFSYDVKMKEKGDIPEGYSVSREKKERFSLILESASTNQTSMYLCASRAASGNRGDEQFFGPGTRLTVL.

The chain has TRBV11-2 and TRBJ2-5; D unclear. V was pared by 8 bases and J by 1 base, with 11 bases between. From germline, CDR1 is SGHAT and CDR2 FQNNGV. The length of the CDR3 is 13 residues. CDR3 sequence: CASATTIQETQYF. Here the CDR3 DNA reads TGTGCCAGCGCCACGACAATCCAAGAGACCCAGTACTTC.

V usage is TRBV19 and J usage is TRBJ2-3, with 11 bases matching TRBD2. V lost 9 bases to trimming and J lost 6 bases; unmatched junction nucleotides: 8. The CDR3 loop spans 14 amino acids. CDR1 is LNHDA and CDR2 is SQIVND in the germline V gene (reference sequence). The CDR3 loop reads CARDTSGSWDTQYF. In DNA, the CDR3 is TGTGCCAGAGATACTAGCGGGAGTTGGGATACGCAGTATTTT.

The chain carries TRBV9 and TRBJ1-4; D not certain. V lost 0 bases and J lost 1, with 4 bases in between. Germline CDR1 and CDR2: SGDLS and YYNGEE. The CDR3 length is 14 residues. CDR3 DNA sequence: TGTGCCAGCAGCGTAGCCGGAACTAATGAAAAACTGTTTTTT. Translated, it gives CASSVAGTNEKLFF.

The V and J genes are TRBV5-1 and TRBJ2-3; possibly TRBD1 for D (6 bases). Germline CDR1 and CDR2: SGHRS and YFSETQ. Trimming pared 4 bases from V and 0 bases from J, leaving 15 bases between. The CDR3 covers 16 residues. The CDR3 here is CASSRGQKTSTDTQYF. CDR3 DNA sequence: TGCGCCAGCAGCCGTGGACAGAAGACTAGCACAGATACGCAGTATTTT.

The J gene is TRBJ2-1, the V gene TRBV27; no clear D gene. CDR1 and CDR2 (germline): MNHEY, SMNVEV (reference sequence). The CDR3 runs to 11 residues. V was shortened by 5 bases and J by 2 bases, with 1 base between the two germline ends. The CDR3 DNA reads TGTGCCAGCAGTGCCTACAATGAGCAGTTCTTC. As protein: CASSAYNEQFF.

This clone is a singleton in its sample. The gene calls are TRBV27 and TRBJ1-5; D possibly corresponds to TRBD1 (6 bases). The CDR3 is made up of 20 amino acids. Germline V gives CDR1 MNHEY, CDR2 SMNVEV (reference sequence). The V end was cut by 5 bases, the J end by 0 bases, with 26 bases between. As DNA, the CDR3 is TGTGCCAGCAGTCCTATCGGGACACTGCTCGACCTCTATAGCAATCAGCCCCAGCATTTT. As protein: CASSPIGTLLDLYSNQPQHF.

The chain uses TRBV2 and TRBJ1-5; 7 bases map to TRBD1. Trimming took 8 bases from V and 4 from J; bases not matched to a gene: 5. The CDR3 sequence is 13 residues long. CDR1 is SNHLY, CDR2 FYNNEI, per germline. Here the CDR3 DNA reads TGTGCCAGCGGGACAGACCAAAATCAGCCCCAGCATTTT. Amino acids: CASGTDQNQPQHF. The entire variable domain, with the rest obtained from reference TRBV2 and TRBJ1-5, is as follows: EPEVTQTPSHQVTQMGQEVILRCVPISNHLYFYWYRQILGQKVEFLVSFYNNEISEKSEIFDDQFSVERPDGSNFTLKIRSTKLEDSAMYFCASGTDQNQPQHFGDGTRLSIL.

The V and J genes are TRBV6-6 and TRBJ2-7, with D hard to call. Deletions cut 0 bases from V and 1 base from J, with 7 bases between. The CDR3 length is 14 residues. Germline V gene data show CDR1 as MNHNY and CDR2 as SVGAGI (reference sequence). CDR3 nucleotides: TGTGCCAGCAGTTACTCGCAAAGGTCCTACGAGCAGTACTTC. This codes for CASSYSQRSYEQYF.

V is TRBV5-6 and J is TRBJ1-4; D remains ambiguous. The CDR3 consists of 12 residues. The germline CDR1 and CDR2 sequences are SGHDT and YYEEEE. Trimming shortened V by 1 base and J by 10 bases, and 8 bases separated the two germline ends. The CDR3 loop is CASSLSEGKLFF. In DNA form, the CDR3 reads TGTGCCAGCAGCTTGTCCGAAGGAAAACTGTTTTTT.

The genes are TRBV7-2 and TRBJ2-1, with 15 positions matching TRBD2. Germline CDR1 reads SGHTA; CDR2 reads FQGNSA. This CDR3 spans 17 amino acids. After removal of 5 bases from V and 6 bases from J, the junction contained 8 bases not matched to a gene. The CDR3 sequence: CASSPGLAGGPLNEQFF. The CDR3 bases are TGTGCCAGCAGCCCCGGACTAGCGGGGGGGCCTCTCAATGAGCAGTTCTTC.

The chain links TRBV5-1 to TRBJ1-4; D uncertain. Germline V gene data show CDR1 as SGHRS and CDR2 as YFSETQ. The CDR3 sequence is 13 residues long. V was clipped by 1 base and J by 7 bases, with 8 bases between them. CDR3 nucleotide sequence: TGCGCCAGCAGCTTGCTGGATAGTGAAAAACTGTTTTTT. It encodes CASSLLDSEKLFF.

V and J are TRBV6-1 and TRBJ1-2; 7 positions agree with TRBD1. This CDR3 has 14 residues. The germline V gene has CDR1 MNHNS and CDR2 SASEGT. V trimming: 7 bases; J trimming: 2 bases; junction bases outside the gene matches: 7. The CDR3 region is CASKETGRNYGYTF. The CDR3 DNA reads TGTGCCAGCAAGGAGACAGGGAGGAACTATGGCTACACCTTC.

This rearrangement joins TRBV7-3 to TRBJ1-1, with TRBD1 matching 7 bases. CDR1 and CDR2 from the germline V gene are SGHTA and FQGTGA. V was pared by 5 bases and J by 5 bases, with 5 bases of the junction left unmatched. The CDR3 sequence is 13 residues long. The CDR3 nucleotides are TGTGCCAGCAGCCGACAGGGTGGAACTGAAGCTTTCTTT. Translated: CASSRQGGTEAFF.

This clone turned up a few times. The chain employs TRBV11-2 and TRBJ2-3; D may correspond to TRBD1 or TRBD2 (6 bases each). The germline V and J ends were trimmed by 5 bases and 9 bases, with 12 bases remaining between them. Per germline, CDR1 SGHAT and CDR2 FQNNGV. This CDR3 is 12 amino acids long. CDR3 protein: CASSELGGTQYF. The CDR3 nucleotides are TGTGCCAGCAGCGAACTCGGGGGCACGCAGTATTTT.

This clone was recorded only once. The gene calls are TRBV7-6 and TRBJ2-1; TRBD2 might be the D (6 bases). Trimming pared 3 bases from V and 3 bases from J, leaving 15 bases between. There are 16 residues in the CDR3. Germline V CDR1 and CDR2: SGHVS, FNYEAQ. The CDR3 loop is CASSLRGYNDYNEQFF. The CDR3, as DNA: TGTGCCAGCAGCTTGCGGGGCTACAACGACTACAATGAGCAGTTCTTC.

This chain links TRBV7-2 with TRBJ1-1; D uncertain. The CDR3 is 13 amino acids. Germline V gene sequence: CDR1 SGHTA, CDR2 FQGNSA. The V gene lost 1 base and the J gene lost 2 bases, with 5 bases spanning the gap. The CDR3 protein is CASSLVFNTEAFF. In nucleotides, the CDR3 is TGTGCCAGCAGCTTAGTATTCAACACTGAAGCTTTCTTT.

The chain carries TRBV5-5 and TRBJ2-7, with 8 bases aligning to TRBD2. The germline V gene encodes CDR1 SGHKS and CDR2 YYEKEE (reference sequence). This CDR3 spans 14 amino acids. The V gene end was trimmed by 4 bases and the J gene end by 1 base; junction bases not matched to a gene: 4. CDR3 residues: CASSLRGGSYEQYF. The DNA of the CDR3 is TGTGCCAGCAGCCTCCGGGGGGGATCCTACGAGCAGTACTTC.

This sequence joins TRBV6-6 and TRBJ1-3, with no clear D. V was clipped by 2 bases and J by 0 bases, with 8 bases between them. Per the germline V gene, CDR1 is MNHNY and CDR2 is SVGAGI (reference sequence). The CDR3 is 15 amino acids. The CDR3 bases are TGTGCCAGCAGTTACCGGGGTCACTCTGGAAACACCATATATTTT. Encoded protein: CASSYRGHSGNTIYF.

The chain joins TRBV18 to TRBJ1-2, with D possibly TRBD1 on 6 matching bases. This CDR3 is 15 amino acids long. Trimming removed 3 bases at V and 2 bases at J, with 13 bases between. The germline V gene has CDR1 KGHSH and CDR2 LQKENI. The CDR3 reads CASSPPGGANYGYTF. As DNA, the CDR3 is TGTGCCAGCTCACCTCCGGGGGGCGCAAACTATGGCTACACCTTC.

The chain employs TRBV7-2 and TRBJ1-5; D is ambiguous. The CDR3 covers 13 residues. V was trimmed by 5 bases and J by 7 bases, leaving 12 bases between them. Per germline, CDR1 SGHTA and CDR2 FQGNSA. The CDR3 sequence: CASSPGPGQPQHF. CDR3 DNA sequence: TGTGCCAGCAGCCCTGGGCCTGGGCAGCCCCAGCATTTT.

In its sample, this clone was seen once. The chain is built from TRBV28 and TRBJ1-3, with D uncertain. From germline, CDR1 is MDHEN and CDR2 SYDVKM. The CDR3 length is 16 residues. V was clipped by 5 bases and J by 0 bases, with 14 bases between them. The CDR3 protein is CASSVNPRVSGNTIYF. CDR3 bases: TGTGCCAGCAGTGTCAACCCACGGGTCTCTGGAAACACCATATATTTT.

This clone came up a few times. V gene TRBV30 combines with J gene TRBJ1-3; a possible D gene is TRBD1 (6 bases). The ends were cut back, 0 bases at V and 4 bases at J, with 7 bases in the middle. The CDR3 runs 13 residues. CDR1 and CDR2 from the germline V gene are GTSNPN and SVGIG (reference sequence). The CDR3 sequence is CAWSVDRGNTIYF. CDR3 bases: TGTGCCTGGAGTGTAGACAGGGGAAACACCATATATTTT.

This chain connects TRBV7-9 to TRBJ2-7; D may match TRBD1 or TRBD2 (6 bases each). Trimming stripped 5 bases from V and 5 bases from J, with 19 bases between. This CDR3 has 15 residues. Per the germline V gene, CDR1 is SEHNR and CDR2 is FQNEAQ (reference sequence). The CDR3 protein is CASSRKGGANDEQYF. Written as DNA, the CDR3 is TGTGCCAGCAGCCGGAAGGGGGGAGCGAATGACGAGCAGTACTTC.

The CDR3 nucleotides are TGTGCCAGCAGCGTAGATCTGATGTCTGGAAACACCATATATTTT. It specifies CASSVDLMSGNTIYF. This chain uses TRBV9 with TRBJ1-3; no clear D gene. The germline gives CDR1 SGDLS, CDR2 YYNGEE. The CDR3 extends over 15 amino acids. The V end was cut by 0 bases, the J end by 1 base, with 8 bases between.